This is a list of T cell receptor beta chains from one sample in a study of blood T cell repertoires in COVID-19. The table came from immunoSEQ multiplex PCR; TCRdb's copy has only in-frame clones and leaves some out. The sample comprises 200,000 to 250,000 clones, roughly 86% of which are singletons, and just over 2.5% rests with the top ten. Input material: PBMCs or T cells enriched from blood (not recorded which). Receptor source: a woman aged 25 to 39 with acute COVID-19. Each CDR3 is given with its conserved first and last residue. D genes are given only for firm matches. Only some rows state a clone size, as once, few, many or a class for expanded clones.

clone_size	d_call	j_call	v_call	cdr3_aa	cdr3_nt
.	.	TRBJ1-2	TRBV18	CASSPSRVPKNYTF	TGTGCCAGCTCACCGAGCCGGGTTCCGAAGAACTACACCTTC
few	.	TRBJ2-1	TRBV7-9	CASSLVEYNEQFF	TGTGCCAGCAGCTTAGTGGAGTACAATGAGCAGTTCTTC
.	.	TRBJ1-6	TRBV9	CASSARGSSYNSPLHF	TGTGCCAGCAGCGCCCGGGGTAGCTCCTATAATTCACCCCTCCACTTT
.	.	TRBJ1-6	TRBV7-9	CASSLDSYNSPLHF	TGTGCCAGCAGCTTGGACAGCTATAATTCACCCCTCCACTTT
.	TRBD1	TRBJ2-2	TRBV24-1	CATSDQGVGTGELFF	TGTGCCACCAGTGATCAGGGGGTCGGCACCGGGGAGCTGTTTTTT
.	TRBD1	TRBJ1-2	TRBV6-1	CASSANRGGQWYGYTF	TGTGCCAGCAGTGCAAACCGGGGGGGACAGTGGTATGGCTACACCTTC
.	.	TRBJ1-6	TRBV5-4	CASSLGGAGYNSPLHF	TGTGCCAGCAGCTTGGGCGGGGCAGGGTATAATTCACCCCTCCACTTT
.	.	TRBJ1-6	TRBV21-1	CASNPGQGDSSYNSPLHF	TGTGCCAGCAACCCGGGACAGGGCGACAGCTCCTATAATTCACCCCTCCACTTT
.	TRBD2	TRBJ2-5	TRBV7-6	CASSLVGLAGPQETQYF	TGTGCCAGCAGCTTAGTCGGGCTAGCGGGCCCCCAAGAGACCCAGTACTTC
.	.	TRBJ1-6	TRBV7-2	CASSLGSGGNSPLHF	TGTGCCAGCAGCTTAGGGTCCGGGGGAAATTCACCCCTCCACTTT
.	TRBD2	TRBJ2-2	TRBV5-1	CASVAGGPLNTGELFF	TGCGCCAGCGTAGCGGGGGGGCCCCTAAACACCGGGGAGCTGTTTTTT
.	.	TRBJ1-4	TRBV3-1/TRBV3-2	CASTPGYKSWKLFF	TGTGCCAGCACCCCCGGGTATAAAAGTTGGAAACTGTTTTTT
.	TRBD1	TRBJ1-6	TRBV18	CASSPIGQGPGSPLHF	TGTGCCAGCTCACCAATCGGACAGGGTCCAGGTTCACCCCTCCACTTT
.	TRBD1	TRBJ2-7	TRBV10-2	CASSESGTGRAEQYF	TGCGCCAGCAGTGAGTCGGGGACAGGGCGGGCCGAGCAGTACTTC
.	.	TRBJ1-1	TRBV3-1/TRBV3-2	CASRPTGFPEAFF	TGTGCCAGCAGACCGACAGGATTCCCTGAAGCTTTCTTT
.	.	TRBJ1-2	TRBV27	CASSPGTTNYGYTF	TGTGCCAGCAGTCCCGGGACAACTAACTATGGCTACACCTTC
.	.	TRBJ1-1	TRBV10-3	CAISEGGANTEAFF	TGTGCCATCAGTGAGGGTGGGGCGAACACTGAAGCTTTCTTT
.	TRBD1	TRBJ1-5	TRBV7-9	CASSRAGGTDQPQHF	TGTGCCAGCAGCCGGGCAGGGGGCACGGATCAGCCCCAGCATTTT
.	.	TRBJ1-1	TRBV6-5	CAARRGLWATEAFF	TGTGCCGCCAGGCGGGGACTCTGGGCCACTGAAGCTTTCTTT
.	.	TRBJ2-7	TRBV11-2	CASSPPPYNEQYF	TGTGCCAGCAGCCCCCCTCCGTACAACGAGCAGTACTTC
.	TRBD2	TRBJ2-1	TRBV7-2	CASAGGDVSSYNEQFF	TGTGCCAGCGCGGGGGGGGACGTAAGCTCCTACAATGAGCAGTTCTTC
.	.	TRBJ2-7	TRBV12-3/TRBV12-4	CASSPRHYEQYF	TGTGCCAGCAGTCCAAGACACTACGAGCAGTACTTC
.	TRBD1	TRBJ1-5	TRBV18	CASSAGDSSNQPQHF	TGTGCCAGCTCAGCAGGGGACAGTAGCAATCAGCCCCAGCATTTT
.	TRBD2	TRBJ2-3	TRBV18	CASSRERGGGRRTDTQYF	TGTGCCAGCTCACGGGAGCGCGGGGGAGGCCGTCGCACAGATACGCAGTATTTT
.	.	TRBJ2-5	TRBV4-1	CASSQGGSQETQYF	TGCGCCAGCAGCCAAGGGGGCAGCCAAGAGACCCAGTACTTC
.	TRBD1	TRBJ1-2	TRBV29-1	CSVDPRQGNYGYTF	TGCAGCGTTGATCCTCGACAGGGGAACTATGGCTACACCTTC
.	TRBD2	TRBJ2-1	TRBV5-6	CASSLDSLAGGNEQFF	TGTGCCAGCAGCTTGGATTCCCTAGCGGGGGGGAATGAGCAGTTCTTC
.	TRBD2	TRBJ2-3	TRBV10-3	CAISESGGGAGTDTQYF	TGTGCCATCAGTGAGTCAGGCGGGGGGGCCGGCACAGATACGCAGTATTTT
.	.	TRBJ1-6	TRBV30	CAWSDSRSTNSPLHF	TGTGCCTGGAGTGACAGCAGGTCTACGAATTCACCCCTCCACTTT
.	.	TRBJ1-1	TRBV5-4	CASSQKRNTEAFF	TGTGCCAGCAGCCAGAAAAGGAACACTGAAGCTTTCTTT
.	TRBD1	TRBJ1-2	TRBV5-6	CASSRDRGDGYTF	TGTGCCAGCAGCAGGGACAGGGGGGATGGCTACACCTTC
once	TRBD1	TRBJ2-7	TRBV11-3	CASSPGGSNTYEQYF	TGTGCCAGCAGCCCAGGGGGCTCCAATACCTACGAGCAGTACTTC
.	.	TRBJ1-1	TRBV5-6	CASSILPRTNTEAFF	TGTGCCAGCAGCATCCTCCCCAGGACTAACACTGAAGCTTTCTTT
.	.	TRBJ1-6	TRBV6-5	CASIRGAPYNSPLHF	TGTGCCAGCATAAGGGGTGCACCTTATAATTCACCCCTCCACTTT
.	.	TRBJ2-5	TRBV12-3/TRBV12-4	CASSRREETQYF	TGTGCCAGCAGTCGCCGCGAGGAGACCCAGTACTTC
once	TRBD1	TRBJ1-2	TRBV6-5	CASSYRQGARGYTF	TGTGCCAGCAGTTACCGACAGGGGGCGAGGGGCTACACCTTC
.	.	TRBJ1-2	TRBV6-2/TRBV6-3	CASSRGGTQILYGYTF	TGTGCCAGCAGTCGAGGCGGGACGCAGATTCTTTATGGCTACACCTTC
.	TRBD2	TRBJ2-3	TRBV10-3	CAISGTSGGATDTQYF	TGTGCCATCAGTGGCACTAGCGGGGGGGCAACAGATACGCAGTATTTT
once	.	TRBJ1-5	TRBV6-2/TRBV6-3	CASSDSQPQHF	TGTGCCAGCAGTGACAGTCAGCCCCAGCATTTT
.	.	TRBJ1-1	TRBV3-1/TRBV3-2	CASSHKGVGTEAFF	TGTGCCAGCAGCCACAAGGGGGTTGGGACTGAAGCTTTCTTT
.	.	TRBJ2-5	TRBV5-6	CASSLDAGGETQYF	TGTGCCAGCAGCTTGGACGCGGGTGGGGAGACCCAGTACTTC
.	.	TRBJ2-7	TRBV5-1	CASSGEDSLYYEQYF	TGCGCCAGCAGCGGAGAAGACAGTCTGTACTACGAGCAGTACTTC
once	.	TRBJ1-1	TRBV7-2	CASSLGAGARTEAFF	TGTGCCAGCAGCTTAGGGGCGGGGGCGAGGACTGAAGCTTTCTTT
.	TRBD1	TRBJ1-1	TRBV5-1	CASRGQGSVGTEAFF	TGCGCCAGCAGGGGACAGGGAAGTGTCGGGACTGAAGCTTTCTTT
.	TRBD2	TRBJ2-7	TRBV6-5	CASRLAGGPYEQYF	TGTGCCAGCAGACTAGCGGGGGGCCCCTACGAGCAGTACTTC